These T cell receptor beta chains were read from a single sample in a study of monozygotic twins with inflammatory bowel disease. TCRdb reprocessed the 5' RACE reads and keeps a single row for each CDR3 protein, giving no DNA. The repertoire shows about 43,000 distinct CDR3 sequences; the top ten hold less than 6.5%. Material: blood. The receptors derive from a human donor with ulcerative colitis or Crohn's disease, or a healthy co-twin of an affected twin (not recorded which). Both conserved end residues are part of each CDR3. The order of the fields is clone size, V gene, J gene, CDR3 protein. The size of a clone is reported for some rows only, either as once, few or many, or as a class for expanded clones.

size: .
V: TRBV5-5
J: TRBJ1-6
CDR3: CASSRKGDSLNSPLHF

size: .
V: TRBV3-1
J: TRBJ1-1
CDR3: CASSRQMNTEAFF

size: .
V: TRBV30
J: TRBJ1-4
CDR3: CAWTRDRGNEKLFF

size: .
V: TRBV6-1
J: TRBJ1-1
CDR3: CASSLGSGTANTEAFF

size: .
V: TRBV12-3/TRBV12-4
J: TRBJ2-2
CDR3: CASSPRPATGELFF

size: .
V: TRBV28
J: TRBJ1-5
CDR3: CASIGRRNQPQHF

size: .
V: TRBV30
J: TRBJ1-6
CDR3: CAYQTGENSPLHF

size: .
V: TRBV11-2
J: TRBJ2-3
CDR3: CASSLDGGGFTDTQYF

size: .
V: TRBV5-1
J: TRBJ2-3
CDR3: CASSLAVVGGTQYF

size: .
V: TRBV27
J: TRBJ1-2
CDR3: CASSWTQGLGYTF

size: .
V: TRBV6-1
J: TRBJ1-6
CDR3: CASTTLRRGQGNSPLHF

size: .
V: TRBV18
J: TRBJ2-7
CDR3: CASSSDRGGFPYEQYF

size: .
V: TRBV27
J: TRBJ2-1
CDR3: CASSPTFGGINEQFF

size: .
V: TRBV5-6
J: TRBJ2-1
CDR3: CASSFTGSSYNEQFF

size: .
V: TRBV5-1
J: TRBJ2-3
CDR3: CASSLDGSSADTQYF

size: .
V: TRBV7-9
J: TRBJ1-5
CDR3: CASSSAGNQPQHF

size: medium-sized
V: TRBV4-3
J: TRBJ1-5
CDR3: CASSQSPASGLGQPQHF

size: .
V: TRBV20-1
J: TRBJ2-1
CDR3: CSARRAGLYNKQFF

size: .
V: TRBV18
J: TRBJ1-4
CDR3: CASSRGSTLNEKLFF

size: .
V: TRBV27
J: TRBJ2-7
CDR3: CASSLTGLAGEFYEQYF

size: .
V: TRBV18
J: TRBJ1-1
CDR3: CASSPRAGGAREKNTEAFF

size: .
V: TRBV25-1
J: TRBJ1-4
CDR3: CASREAGYGELFF

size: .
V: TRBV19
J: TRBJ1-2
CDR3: CASSKPGLFGYTF

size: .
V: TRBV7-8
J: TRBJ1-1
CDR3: CASSRGGRINTEAFF

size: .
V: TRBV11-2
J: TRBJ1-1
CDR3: CASSLLGTEAFF

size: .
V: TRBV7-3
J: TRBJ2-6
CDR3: CASSLSGSNSGANVLTF

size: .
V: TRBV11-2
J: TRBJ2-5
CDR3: CASSSSGTGVYFRERTQYF